Each of the 20 T cell receptor beta chains below was sequenced from the same sample in a study of T cell clonotyping in hematopoietic cell transplantation. Sequencing used immunoSEQ multiplex PCR; TCRdb keeps in-frame clones, though not all of them. The table has 5,000 to 7,500 clones, around 86% seen once; the top ten hold 8.1%. The specimen was peripheral blood mononuclear cells, collected 100 days after allogeneic stem cell transplant. The receptors here all came from a male patient aged 40 to 50 who had an allogeneic stem cell transplant from an unrelated donor, so the T cells may come from the graft donor. Some clones in this sample may be carry-over from other donors' samples.

The chain recombines TRBV6-1 with TRBJ1-6; D not certain. The CDR3 runs 13 residues. V gave up 7 bases and J gave up 4 bases, with 8 bases separating them. The germline gives CDR1 MNHNS, CDR2 SASEGT. The CDR3 DNA sequence: TGTGCCAGCATAGAAATATATAATTCACCCCTCCACTTT. Translation: CASIEIYNSPLHF.

This rearrangement joins TRBV30 to TRBJ2-7; no reliable D call. CDR1 and CDR2 from the germline V gene are GTSNPN and SVGIG (reference sequence). The CDR3 is 13 amino acids. With 0 bases removed from V and 9 bases from J, the gap between germline ends came to 15 bases. The CDR3 sequence is CAWSVGTTLRQYF. In DNA, the CDR3 is TGTGCCTGGAGTGTAGGTACCACTTTAAGGCAGTACTTC. Supplemented by reference TRBV30 and TRBJ2-7, the full variable domain reads SQTIHQWPATLVQPVGSPLSLECTVEGTSNPNLYWYRQAAGRGLQLLFYSVGIGQISSEVPQNLSASRPQDRQFILSSKKLLLSDSGFYLCAWSVGTTLRQYFGPGTRLTVT.

The chain joins TRBV4-2 to TRBJ1-2; TRBD1 is a possible D gene (6 bases). This CDR3 region has 13 residues. Germline loops: CDR1 LGHNA, CDR2 YNFKEQ. Trimming took off 5 bases at V and 3 bases at J, with 10 bases between the two ends. The DNA for the CDR3 is TGTGCCAGCAGCTACCACAGGGACTATGGCTACACCTTC. This sequence encodes CASSYHRDYGYTF.

The V and J genes are TRBV5-4 and TRBJ2-5; weak D call: TRBD2 (5 bases). Trimming took off 7 bases at V and 2 bases at J, with 12 bases between the two ends. Germline values: CDR1 SGHNT, CDR2 YYREEE (reference sequence). This CDR3 contains 13 residues. This CDR3 reads CASRPGGQETQYF. The CDR3, as DNA: TGTGCCAGCCGCCCCGGCGGGCAAGAGACCCAGTACTTC.

The V gene is TRBV30, the J gene TRBJ1-2, with 8 nucleotides matching TRBD1. CDR1 and CDR2 (germline): GTSNPN, SVGIG (reference sequence). V trimming: 3 bases; J trimming: 5 bases; junction bases outside the gene matches: 5. The length of the CDR3 is 13 residues. The DNA of the CDR3 is TGTGCCTGGAGGCCCGGGACAGGATATGGCTACACCTTC. This codes for CAWRPGTGYGYTF.

The chain carries TRBV6-5 and TRBJ2-1; tentative D call: TRBD1 (5 bases). The V end was cut by 2 bases, the J end by 8 bases, with 13 bases between. The CDR3 sequence is 14 residues long. Germline CDR1 reads MNHEY; CDR2 reads SVGAGI. CDR3 sequence (DNA): TGTGCCAGCAGTTACGGGTCTAGGGGCCATGAGCAGTTCTTC. Amino acids: CASSYGSRGHEQFF.

This clone came up once. The CDR3 loop reads CAIRLRGQDSGANVLTF. The CDR3 DNA follows: TGTGCCATCAGACTCCGAGGACAGGACTCTGGGGCCAACGTCCTGACTTTC. The chain joins TRBV10-3 to TRBJ2-6; 7 bases agree with TRBD1. Germline V gene sequence: CDR1 ENHRY, CDR2 SYGVKD. This CDR3 has 17 amino acids. Unmatched junction bases numbered 8, after V lost 6 bases and J lost 0 bases.

CDR3: CASRLRDTDTQYF. The CDR3 DNA is TGTGCCAGCAGACTAAGAGATACAGATACGCAGTATTTT. This chain joins TRBV9 and TRBJ2-3, with D unresolved. The V end lost 5 bases, the J end lost 3 bases, and 10 bases lay between the germline ends. CDR3 length: 13 residues. Per the germline V gene, CDR1 is SGDLS and CDR2 is YYNGEE.

The gene calls are TRBV30 and TRBJ2-7; 7 nucleotides line up with TRBD2. The CDR3 is made up of 13 amino acids. The germline gives CDR1 GTSNPN, CDR2 SVGIG (reference sequence). V was clipped by 7 bases and J by 0 bases; unmatched bases: 6. CDR3 in DNA: TGTGCCTTTGGGCGGGGGAGCTCCTACGAGCAGTACTTC. It specifies CAFGRGSSYEQYF.

The chain joins TRBV5-1 to TRBJ2-7; D is unresolved. Germline V lookup: CDR1 SGHRS, CDR2 YFSETQ. The V end was cut by 4 bases, the J end by 1 base, with 3 bases between. This CDR3 contains 11 residues. The CDR3 DNA reads TGCGCCAGCAGCCAATCCTACGAGCAGTACTTC. This gives the protein CASSQSYEQYF.

This chain uses TRBV20-1 with TRBJ1-2; D not certain. Trimming removed 5 bases from V and 4 bases from J, with 8 bases in between. Looked up from germline, CDR1 is DFQATT and CDR2 is SNEGSKA (reference sequence). This CDR3 has 11 residues. CDR3 in DNA: TGCAGTGCTTCCCGCCCCTATGGCTACACCTTC. Residues: CSASRPYGYTF.

The gene calls are TRBV28 and TRBJ2-2, with 7 bases matching TRBD1. CDR1 is MDHEN, CDR2 SYDVKM, per germline. Germline trimming cut 6 bases from V and 4 bases from J; bases unmatched to any gene: 5. The CDR3 covers 14 residues. CDR3 DNA: TGTGCCAGCAGAGGCCCAGGGGGCACCGGGGAGCTGTTTTTT. This sequence encodes CASRGPGGTGELFF.

The chain joins TRBV2 to TRBJ2-7, with TRBD1 identical over 10 bases. The CDR3 consists of 18 residues. The junction had 12 bases not matched to a gene; V was cut back by 4 bases and J by 0 bases. Germline V gene lookup returns CDR1 SNHLY and CDR2 FYNNEI. In nucleotides, the CDR3 is TGTGCCAGCAGTGTCGGGACAGGGGCCTCTCTTACCTCCTACGAGCAGTACTTC. Translation gives CASSVGTGASLTSYEQYF.

The chain couples TRBV25-1 to TRBJ1-1; D is undetermined. V was shortened by 0 bases and J by 1 base, with 3 bases between the two germline ends. CDR3 length equals 13 residues. Germline CDR1 reads MGHDK; CDR2 reads SYGVNS. CDR3 region: CASSEYGNTEAFF. DNA for the CDR3: TGTGCCAGCAGTGAATACGGGAACACTGAAGCTTTCTTT.

On this clone itself: One junction end disagrees with the germline gene, perhaps due to a read error. The chain recombines TRBV27 with TRBJ1-1; D is unresolved. The CDR3 length is 10 residues. From germline, CDR1 is MNHEY and CDR2 SMNVEV (reference sequence). The CDR3 sequence is CAISTVEAFF. The CDR3 DNA reads TGTGCCATCAGTACAGTGGAAGCTTTCTTT.

This clone occurred once. The rearrangement joins TRBV5-1 to TRBJ1-4, with TRBD1 matching over 7 bases. Germline CDR1 and CDR2: SGHRS and YFSETQ. The CDR3 runs to 15 residues. With V trimmed by 4 bases and J by 0 bases, 3 bases remained unmatched. CDR3 amino acids: CASSGGQSTNEKLFF. CDR3 in DNA: TGCGCCAGCAGCGGGGGACAGTCAACTAATGAAAAACTGTTTTTT.

The rearrangement links TRBV9 to TRBJ2-5, with 12 bases fitting TRBD2. The germline V gene has CDR1 SGDLS and CDR2 YYNGEE. The CDR3 is 15 residues long. J lost 4 bases, V lost 0 bases, and 1 base had no gene match. CDR3 sequence (DNA): TGTGCCAGCAGCGTAGGACTAGCGGGGGTAGAGACCCAGTACTTC. Encoded protein: CASSVGLAGVETQYF.

The chain recombines TRBV23-1 with TRBJ1-4; 7 bases map to TRBD1. TRBV23-1 is noted as an ORF with a role that remains uncertain. The V gene end was trimmed by 0 bases and the J gene end by 7 bases; junction bases not matched to a gene: 8. The CDR3 spans 16 residues. The CDR3: CASSQSQGGKGEKLFF. As DNA, the CDR3 is TGCGCCAGCAGTCAATCTCAAGGGGGCAAAGGTGAAAAACTGTTTTTT.

The chain joins TRBV30 to TRBJ2-7; TRBD1 matches at 7 bases. Germline loops: CDR1 GTSNPN, CDR2 SVGIG (reference sequence). This CDR3 has 12 residues. Losses at the gene ends were 2 bases for V and 6 bases for J; bases not matched to a gene: 4. CDR3 nucleotide sequence: TGTGCCTGGAGTCGGGACAGAGGCGAGCAGTACTTC. It encodes CAWSRDRGEQYF.

The genes are TRBV30 and TRBJ2-7, with TRBD1 as a possible D gene (7 bases). This CDR3 contains 13 residues. The ends were cut back, 8 bases at V and 2 bases at J, with 16 bases in the middle. The germline V gene has CDR1 GTSNPN and CDR2 SVGIG (reference sequence). CDR3 bases: TGTGCCCGAAGGGGGGACAGCACCTACGAGCAGTACTTC. The encoded protein is CARRGDSTYEQYF.